A selection of T cell receptor beta chains follows, all from one sample in a study of Tregs in tolerant kidney transplant recipients. Assay: immunoSEQ multiplex PCR; the TCRdb copy retains only in-frame clones and omits some. Altogether 55,000 to 80,000 clones are present, 95% to 98% being singletons, with the ten largest covering approximately 0.36%. Sample: Tregs from blood, taken before the transplant. The source of these receptors is a human donor who received a combined kidney and bone marrow transplant. Each CDR3 is given with its conserved first and last residue. Fields, in order: V gene, J gene, CDR3 length, CDR3 protein.

v_call: TRBV9; j_call: TRBJ2-2; cdr3_length: 16; cdr3_aa: CASSVGRGAVTGELFF
v_call: TRBV9; j_call: TRBJ2-7; cdr3_length: 15; cdr3_aa: CASSPRLAGTYEQYF
v_call: TRBV30; j_call: TRBJ2-7; cdr3_length: 13; cdr3_aa: CAWSAGGRYEQYF
v_call: TRBV18; j_call: TRBJ2-2; cdr3_length: 16; cdr3_aa: CASSPTRASGAGELFF
v_call: TRBV6-1; j_call: TRBJ2-1; cdr3_length: 16; cdr3_aa: CASSGVGHRGRNEQFF
v_call: TRBV28; j_call: TRBJ1-1; cdr3_length: 14; cdr3_aa: CASSLTGDGTEAFF
v_call: TRBV6-1; j_call: TRBJ2-1; cdr3_length: 15; cdr3_aa: CASSSQGVIYNEQFF
v_call: TRBV7-2; j_call: TRBJ1-2; cdr3_length: 15; cdr3_aa: CASSREQGIGYGYTF
v_call: TRBV5-5; j_call: TRBJ2-5; cdr3_length: 13; cdr3_aa: CASSLGGQETQYF
v_call: TRBV6-1; j_call: TRBJ2-3; cdr3_length: 18; cdr3_aa: CASSAGTSGGALTDTQYF
v_call: TRBV18; j_call: TRBJ2-7; cdr3_length: 13; cdr3_aa: CASSPPGSYEQYF
v_call: TRBV7-3; j_call: TRBJ2-7; cdr3_length: 13; cdr3_aa: CASSSTGGNEQYF
v_call: TRBV27; j_call: TRBJ1-2; cdr3_length: 14; cdr3_aa: CASSLYRGRDGYTF
v_call: TRBV7-2; j_call: TRBJ2-5; cdr3_length: 15; cdr3_aa: CASGTRGPDGETQYF